This TCR beta chain came from a study of shared clonotypes between healthy human individuals. Findings and caveats of the study: Apart from blood, nothing was sampled; tissue repertoires likely differ.

Donors were Caucasian adults residing in Nashville, Tennessee, USA. Together with CD45RO+ cells, CCR7-negative CD45RA+ TemRA cells were included in CD8 memory. Concerning this clone: The antigen remains unidentified.

The CDR3 extends over 14 amino acids. Losses at the gene ends were 3 bases for V and 2 bases for J; bases not matched to a gene: 1. Germline loops: CDR1 SGHAT, CDR2 FQNNGV. Source study methods: With immunoSEQ giving junction-only sequences and no quality scores, filtering differed. Data came from immunoSEQ multiplex PCR; TCRdb stores just in-frame clones and leaves some out. Clone size and the V and J calls come from that table; the DNA yielded D and trimming. The sample has a few hundred thousand clones, about 96% seen once. Sequencing was performed on memory CD8+ T cells sorted from blood. This sample's subset: CD45RO+ cells pooled with CCR7-negative TemRA cells. The chain links TRBV11-2 to TRBJ2-7, with TRBD2 matching over 10 bases. The origin of this receptor is a young man in good health. CDR3 in amino acids: CASSFGTSAYEQYF. Written as DNA, the CDR3 is TGTGCCAGCAGCTTCGGGACTAGCGCCTACGAGCAGTACTTC.